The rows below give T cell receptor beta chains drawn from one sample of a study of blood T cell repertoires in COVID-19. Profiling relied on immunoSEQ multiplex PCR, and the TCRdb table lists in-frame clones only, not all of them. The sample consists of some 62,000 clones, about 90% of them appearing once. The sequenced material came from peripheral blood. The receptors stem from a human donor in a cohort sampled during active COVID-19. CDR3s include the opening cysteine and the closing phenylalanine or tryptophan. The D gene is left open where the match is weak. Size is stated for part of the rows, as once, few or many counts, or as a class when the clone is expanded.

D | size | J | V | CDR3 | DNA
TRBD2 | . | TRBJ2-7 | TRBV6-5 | CASSQLAPSSYEQYF | TGTGCCAGCAGCCAACTAGCGCCCAGCTCCTACGAGCAGTACTTC
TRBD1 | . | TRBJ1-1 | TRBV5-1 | CASSKQTGGTEAFF | TGCGCCAGCAGCAAACAAACAGGGGGGACTGAAGCTTTCTTT
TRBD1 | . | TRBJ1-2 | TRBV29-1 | CSVGGRQGEAGYTF | TGCAGCGTTGGGGGCAGGCAGGGGGAGGCTGGCTACACCTTC
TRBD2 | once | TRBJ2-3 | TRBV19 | CASSPSRGGSTDTQYF | TGTGCCAGTAGCCCATCCCGGGGGGGCAGCACAGATACGCAGTATTTT
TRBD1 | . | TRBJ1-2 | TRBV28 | CASSSAGGLGYGYTF | TGTGCCAGCAGCTCCGCAGGGGGTCTCGGCTATGGCTACACCTTC
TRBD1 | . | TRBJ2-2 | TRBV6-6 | CASSRTGYDGELFF | TGTGCCAGCAGCAGGACAGGGTATGACGGGGAGCTGTTTTTT
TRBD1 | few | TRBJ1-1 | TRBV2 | CAGRTGPFTEAFF | TGTGCCGGACGGACAGGGCCTTTCACTGAAGCTTTCTTT
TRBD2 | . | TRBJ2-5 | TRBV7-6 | CASSSSGRTNIQETQYF | TGTGCCAGCAGCTCTAGCGGGAGGACCAACATCCAAGAGACCCAGTACTTC
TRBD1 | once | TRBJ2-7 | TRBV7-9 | CASSLAGTGGGEQYF | TGTGCCAGCAGCTTAGCCGGGACAGGGGGCGGGGAGCAGTACTTC
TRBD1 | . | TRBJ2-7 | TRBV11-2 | CASSPQGANEQYF | TGTGCCAGCAGTCCCCAGGGGGCCAACGAGCAGTACTTC
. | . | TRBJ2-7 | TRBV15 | CATSRDAAGEQYF | TGTGCCACCAGCAGAGACGCCGCGGGAGAGCAGTACTTC
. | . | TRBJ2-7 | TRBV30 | CAWSVRSGYDEQYF | TGTGCCTGGAGTGTACGTTCAGGGTATGACGAGCAGTACTTC
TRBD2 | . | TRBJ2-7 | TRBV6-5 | CASSYSTSGGYEQYF | TGTGCCAGCAGTTACTCGACTAGCGGGGGTTACGAGCAGTACTTC
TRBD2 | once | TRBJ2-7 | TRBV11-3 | CASSGEGPEQYF | TGTGCCAGCAGCGGGGAGGGGCCCGAGCAGTACTTC
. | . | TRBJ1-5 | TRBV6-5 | CASSYSPGSNQPQHF | TGTGCCAGCAGTTACTCTCCAGGTAGCAATCAGCCCCAGCATTTT
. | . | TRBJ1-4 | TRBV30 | CAWSVQGVSEKLFF | TGTGCCTGGAGTGTCCAGGGTGTAAGTGAAAAACTGTTTTTT
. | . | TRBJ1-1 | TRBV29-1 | CSVREQKGVKAFF | TGCAGCGTTCGGGAGCAAAAGGGAGTTAAAGCTTTCTTT